A few counts support the clone carrying this T cell receptor beta chain. Its specificity is unknown. In germline, CDR1 is MDHEN, CDR2 SYDVKM. The junction had 12 bases not matched to a gene; V was cut back by 4 bases and J by 4 bases. The CDR3 is 16 amino acids. This specimen comes from a study of blood T cells in healthy people across ages. Findings and limits, study-wide: Estimates of total diversity, which came from one million sequenced T cells, were considered to be underestimates.

Primed by a sample-barcoded 5' primer and a J-beta primer mix, a second PCR proceeded for about 7 to 12 cycles. TCRdb passed the 5' RACE reads through MiXCR, listing each CDR3 protein once. This table has about 680,000 distinct CDR3 sequences, 45% to 50% appearing once. J is TRBJ2-7 and V is TRBV28, with 8 bases that match TRBD1. This sequence originates from an older woman in good health. The specimen sequenced was blood. CDR3 in DNA: TGTGCCAGCAGTTCATTCACCCGGACAGGGTCATACGAGCAGTACTTC. Its protein is CASSSFTRTGSYEQYF.